This T cell receptor beta chain derives from a study of cytomegalovirus exposure and HLA in healthy donors. About the research overall: Around 200 million T cells yielded 100 million to 130 million unique TCR beta sequences, as an earlier analysis found. Study-wide results and limits: Among immune exposure information, only CMV serostatus was available. A further, later analysis showed that HLA-associated TCR beta chains (compared with equally common others) were more clonally expanded.

This clone was seen at least ten times. Its antigen is as yet unknown. A multiplex PCR was run with 60 Vbeta primers and 13 Jbeta primers. Data came from immunoSEQ multiplex PCR; TCRdb stores just in-frame clones and leaves some out. This table has about 130,000 clones, 73% appearing once. The V end lost 6 bases, the J end lost 8 bases, and 10 bases lay between the germline ends. Germline V gives CDR1 SNHLY, CDR2 FYNNEI. This CDR3 region has 11 residues. This receptor was taken from a man between 60 and 75 years old in good health and CMV-seropositive. Sequenced sample: PBMCs. V gene TRBV2 combines with J gene TRBJ1-1; D is ambiguous. CDR3 residues: CASRRSFEAFF. The DNA for the CDR3 is TGTGCCAGCAGGCGTTCCTTCGAAGCTTTCTTT.